This T cell receptor beta chain was sequenced during a study of cytomegalovirus exposure and HLA in healthy donors (TCRdb year 2017). With respect to the entire study: The 500 to 800 repertoires of the first cohort and the approximately 110 validation repertoires were produced on the same platform, according to a later analysis. A separate validation cohort of 100 to 150 different subjects was used in addition to the roughly 670-subject first cohort. The study was designed to test whether signatures of past pathogen exposure could be identified by cataloging public T cell receptors. To predict cytomegalovirus infection status, the study brought together high-throughput TCR immunosequencing, statistical association of individual TCRs with disease status, and machine learning.

About this clone: The specificity of this receptor is unknown. Qualities for individual bases were not recorded, and no much larger clone is one base off.

Library construction relied on the immunoSEQ multiplex PCR assay. The source study handled its data this way. A statistical classification framework was built to diagnose cytomegalovirus status from the catalog of TCR beta chain sequences. Entries here come from immuneACCESS through TCRdb and include only in-frame sequences with V and J called. Some clones fail to appear in such tables; in the studies checked, an unresolved V gene covers under half of the shortfall, and the cause of the remainder is unknown. The DNA was the basis for D and trimming; V, J and clone size are from that table. The table for this sample lists around 250,000 clones; 90% of them were counted only once. The top ten clones comprise approximately 0.34% of the sample. The donors belonged to the validation cohort of over a hundred subjects, which was separate from the roughly 700-subject first cohort. Its CDR3 holds 13 amino acids, cysteine through phenylalanine. Just CDR3 DNA is preserved here, 39 bases in frame from base 1. V is pared back by 1 base and J by 6 bases, with 7 bases lying between the germline termini. The germline V gene provides CDR1 MGHRA and CDR2 YSYEKL.

What the authors observed across the whole study: It was suggested by the authors that the approach could potentially be generalized to other disease states and immunological phenotypes. While some public TCRs were present in many individuals, most TCR sequences turned up only very rarely across donors. A later analysis had no HLA typing for the validation cohort, so co-occurrence there was scored across all 120 repertoires. In both the original and validation cohorts, the classifier was reported to diagnose cytomegalovirus status with high specificity and sensitivity. Subsequent analysis determined that TCRs grouped into clusters in the first cohort also showed a tendency toward co-occurrence across the approximately 110 validation repertoires, and about 93% of cluster scores exceeded 0. A few of the identified cytomegalovirus-associated TCR beta chains were confirmed in vitro to be specific for cytomegalovirus antigens. In the study, some 160 TCR beta chains were listed as associated with cytomegalovirus.

The sequence links TRBV4-1 to TRBJ1-5, with the D gene too uncertain to name. The sequence was obtained from a woman between 18 and 30 years old in good health and CMV-seronegative. The sequencing sample was made of PBMCs. The CDR3 protein: CASSQALSQPQHF. The nucleotide sequence is given as TGCGCCAGCAGCCAAGCATTGAGTCAGCCCCAGCATTTT.